Included here is one T cell receptor (beta chain) sequence, with context. Antigen specificity is unknown. The data originate from a study of cytomegalovirus exposure and HLA in healthy donors. Study observations and caveats: A few CMV-associated chains proved CMV antigen-specific in vitro.

A multiplex PCR was run with 60 Vbeta primers and 13 Jbeta primers. Libraries were prepared by immunoSEQ multiplex PCR; TCRdb keeps only in-frame clonotypes and omits some of them. This table has about 120,000 clones, roughly 80% appearing once. Per germline, CDR1 MRHNA and CDR2 SNTAGT. The CDR3 spans 13 residues. V lost 2 bases to trimming and J lost 4 bases, with 8 bases between them. The receptor comes from a man under 40 in good health and CMV-seronegative. The chain is built from TRBV6-4 and TRBJ1-2; no firm D call. Sequencing was done on a sample of PBMCs. CDR3 DNA: TGTGCCAGCAGTGACCCGGGAAGCTATGGCTACACCTTC. Its translation is CASSDPGSYGYTF.